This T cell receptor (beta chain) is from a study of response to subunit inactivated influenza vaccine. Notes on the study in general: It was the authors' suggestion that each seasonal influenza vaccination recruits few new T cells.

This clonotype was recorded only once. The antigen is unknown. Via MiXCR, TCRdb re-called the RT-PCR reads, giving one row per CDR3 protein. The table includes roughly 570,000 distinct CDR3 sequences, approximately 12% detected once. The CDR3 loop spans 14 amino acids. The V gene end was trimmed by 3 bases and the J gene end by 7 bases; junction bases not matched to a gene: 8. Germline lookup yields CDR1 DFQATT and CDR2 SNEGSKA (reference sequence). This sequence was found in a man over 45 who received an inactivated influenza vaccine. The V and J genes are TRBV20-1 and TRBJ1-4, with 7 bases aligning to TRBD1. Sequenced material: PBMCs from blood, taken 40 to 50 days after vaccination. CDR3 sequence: CSASLTGRGEKLFF. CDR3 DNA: TGCAGTGCTAGCCTGACAGGGAGGGGTGAAAAACTGTTTTTT.